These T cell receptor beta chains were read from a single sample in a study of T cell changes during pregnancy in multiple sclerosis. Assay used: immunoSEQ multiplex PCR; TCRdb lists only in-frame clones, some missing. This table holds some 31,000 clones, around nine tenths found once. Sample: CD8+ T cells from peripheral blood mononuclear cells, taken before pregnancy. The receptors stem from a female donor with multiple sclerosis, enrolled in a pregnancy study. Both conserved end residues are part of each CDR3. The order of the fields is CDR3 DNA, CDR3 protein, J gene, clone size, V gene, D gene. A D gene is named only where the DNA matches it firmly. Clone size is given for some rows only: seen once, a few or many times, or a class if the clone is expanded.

TGTGCCAGCAGCCTCACAGGGGTAGGTGAGCAGTTCTTC CASSLTGVGEQFF TRBJ2-1 NA TRBV6-5 TRBD1
TGTGCCAGCAGCTTATTGCCCGGACAGTTCGACCGCGTACCATGGAGCTACACCTTC CASSLLPGQFDRVPWSYTF TRBJ1-2 NA TRBV11-2 NA
TGTGCCAGCAGCTTAGGCGGACAGGGGACAGGCAATGAGCAGTTCTTC CASSLGGQGTGNEQFF TRBJ2-1 once TRBV7-6 TRBD1
TGTGCCAGCAGTTTAGGGAGCAGGGGGTACGAGCAGTACTTC CASSLGSRGYEQYF TRBJ2-7 NA TRBV27 TRBD1
TGCAGCGTTGATGGGGTATGGGGAGCCCCGAGGGATGAGCAGTTCTTC CSVDGVWGAPRDEQFF TRBJ2-1 NA TRBV29-1 NA
TGTGCCAGCAGTCCCGGGACAGGGTCCCAGCCCCAGCATTTT CASSPGTGSQPQHF TRBJ1-5 once TRBV27 TRBD1
TGTGCCAGCAGCTTCGGGAGTCTAATCTACGAGCAGTACTTC CASSFGSLIYEQYF TRBJ2-7 NA TRBV7-9 NA
TGTGCCAGCAGGACTCTCACAGATACGCAGTATTTT CASRTLTDTQYF TRBJ2-3 NA TRBV2 NA
TGTGCCAGCAGTCTCAAGGCCGGGACTAGCGTTAACAATGAGCAGTTCTTC CASSLKAGTSVNNEQFF TRBJ2-1 NA TRBV27 TRBD2
TGTGCCAGCAGCTTAGGAGGTATCGGTGAGCAGTTCTTC CASSLGGIGEQFF TRBJ2-1 NA TRBV7-9 NA
TGTGCCAGCAGCTTAGGCCCTCGGGGGGATGCCTACAATGAGCAGTTCTTC CASSLGPRGDAYNEQFF TRBJ2-1 NA TRBV11-2 TRBD2
TGTGCCAGCAGCTCATCACAGCGGGATGAGCAGTTCTTC CASSSSQRDEQFF TRBJ2-1 NA TRBV7-9 NA
TGTGCCAGCTCCGCAGCAGGGGGTTCCTACGAGCAGTACTTC CASSAAGGSYEQYF TRBJ2-7 NA TRBV18 TRBD1
TGTGCCAGCAGTGAAATCACTAGCGGGAGGTACGAGCAGTACTTC CASSEITSGRYEQYF TRBJ2-7 few TRBV6-1 TRBD2
TGTGCCAGCAGCTTGGGAGGCGGGAGGTCAAGCTCCTACAATGAGCAGTTCTTC CASSLGGGRSSSYNEQFF TRBJ2-1 NA TRBV5-8 TRBD2